Below, 31 T cell receptor beta chains from the same sample are listed, as sequenced in a study of Graves' ophthalmopathy and Graves' hyperthyroidism. Investigators amplified TCR beta CDR3 regions from RNA transcripts. RT-PCR with HTBI primers came first, then second-round multiplex PCR. TCRdb passed the multiplex PCR reads through MiXCR, listing each CDR3 protein once. Of over a million distinct CDR3 sequences in the sample, 35% to 40% are singletons; the top ten hold over 8.5%. The specimen sequenced was peripheral blood or thyroid tissue (not recorded which). Receptors originate from an adult man with Graves' hyperthyroidism.

This clonotype appeared a single time. V is TRBV7-9 and J is TRBJ1-1; D is perhaps TRBD1 (6 bases). Per germline, CDR1 SEHNR and CDR2 FQNEAQ (reference sequence). The CDR3 sequence is 14 residues long. V gave up 5 bases and J gave up 1 base, with 11 bases separating them. In DNA, the CDR3 is TGTGCCAGCAGCCCTACGGACAGGAACACTGAAGCTTTCTTT. It encodes CASSPTDRNTEAFF.

This clonotype was found once. This sequence joins TRBV5-1 and TRBJ1-2; 8 bases fit TRBD1. This CDR3 contains 14 residues. Germline assignment: CDR1 SGHRS and CDR2 YFSETQ. V shed 0 bases and J 6 bases; nucleotides not matched to a gene: 4. CDR3 sequence: CASSLAADRDGYTF. The CDR3 nucleotides are TGCGCCAGCAGCTTGGCCGCGGACAGGGATGGCTACACCTTC.

The genes are TRBV7-9 and TRBJ2-2; 7 positions agree with TRBD1. After removal of 5 bases from V and 0 bases from J, the junction contained 12 bases not matched to a gene. CDR3 length: 18 amino acids. The germline V gene encodes CDR1 SEHNR and CDR2 FQNEAQ (reference sequence). The CDR3 bases are TGTGCCAGCAGCCCTCTTAGGGGGCGTCGGGCGAACACCGGGGAGCTGTTTTTT. Amino acid sequence: CASSPLRGRRANTGELFF.

There are a few counts of this clonotype. The J gene is TRBJ2-5, the V gene TRBV5-4; D ambiguous. The germline V gene encodes CDR1 SGHNT and CDR2 YYREEE (reference sequence). The CDR3 extends over 15 amino acids. V was cut by 3 bases and J by 6 bases, with 18 bases left in between. DNA for the CDR3: TGTGCCAGCAGCTACAACTCGCTAGGCGTGAAGACCCAGTACTTC. As protein: CASSYNSLGVKTQYF.

This clonotype was counted ten times or more. V usage is TRBV12-3 or TRBV12-4 and J usage is TRBJ1-1; no firm D call. V lost 8 bases, J lost 5 bases, and 12 bases lay in between. The CDR3 is 12 amino acids. CDR3 sequence (DNA): TGTGCCAGCGCACCCCCGGGGACTGAAGCTTTCTTT. It specifies CASAPPGTEAFF.

Many counts were recorded for this clonotype. The chain combines TRBV19 with TRBJ1-5; 10 bases agree with TRBD1. V lost 10 bases and J lost 5; bases outside the gene matches: 5. The CDR3 loop spans 13 amino acids. CDR1 and CDR2 (germline): LNHDA, SQIVND (reference sequence). CDR3 sequence (DNA): TGTGCCACCCAGGACAGGGGGTATCAGCCCCAGCATTTT. Translating it yields CATQDRGYQPQHF. Full variable domain (missing parts from reference TRBV19 and TRBJ1-5): DGGITQSPKYLFRKEGQNVTLSCEQNLNHDAMYWYRQDPGQGLRLIYYSQIVNDFQKGDIAEGYSVSREKKESFPLTVTSAQKNPTAFYLCATQDRGYQPQHFGDGTRLSIL.

This sequence joins TRBV19 and TRBJ1-1; D is unresolved. In germline, CDR1 is LNHDA, CDR2 SQIVND (reference sequence). The CDR3 contains 11 residues. V was cut by 8 bases and J by 6 bases, with 10 bases left in between. The CDR3 region is CASGRTSEAFF. The CDR3 DNA follows: TGTGCCAGTGGTAGGACTTCTGAAGCTTTCTTT.

The rearrangement links TRBV7-2 to TRBJ1-5, with 11 nucleotides matching TRBD1. The CDR3 has 16 residues. CDR1 SGHTA and CDR2 FQGNSA come from the germline V gene. With V trimmed by 6 bases and J by 9 bases, 13 bases remained unmatched. CDR3 nucleotide sequence: TGTGCCAGCAGTTACCGGGACAGGGGGATTTGGGCGCCCCAGCATTTT. The encoded protein is CASSYRDRGIWAPQHF.

This clonotype has only a few counts. V is TRBV20-1 and J is TRBJ1-6, with 7 positions matching TRBD1. Trimming cost V 4 bases and J 7 bases; bases outside gene matches: 10. The CDR3 spans 15 residues. Germline lookup yields CDR1 DFQATT and CDR2 SNEGSKA (reference sequence). The CDR3 region is CSATAGTVRNSPLHF. CDR3 coding DNA: TGCAGTGCTACCGCAGGGACAGTACGCAATTCACCCCTCCACTTT.

Details on this clonotype: An end of the junction does not agree with germline; a read error may underlie this. This chain joins TRBV7-8 and TRBJ2-5; 9 nucleotides line up with TRBD2. The germline gives CDR1 SGHVS, CDR2 FQNEAQ. There are 16 residues in the CDR3. The CDR3 bases are TGCGCCAGCAGCCCCCTGGGGCGGGAGGGCCTAGAGACCCAGTACTTC. Amino acid sequence: CASSPLGREGLETQYF.

The V call is TRBV29-1, the J call TRBJ2-7; D is ambiguous. CDR3 length: 11 residues. The germline V and J ends were trimmed by 8 bases and 5 bases, with 13 bases remaining between them. Germline V CDR1 and CDR2: SQVTM, ANQGSEA. The CDR3 sequence: CSPGPSHEQYF. CDR3 DNA: TGCAGCCCCGGGCCCTCGCACGAGCAGTACTTC.

This clonotype came up many times. The chain uses TRBV19 and TRBJ2-7; weak D call: TRBD1 (6 bases). CDR1 and CDR2 from the germline V gene are LNHDA and SQIVND (reference sequence). V shed 5 bases and J shed 1 base, with 9 bases lying between them. The CDR3 contains 13 residues. DNA of the CDR3: TGTGCCAGTAGTGACAGGCAGTCCTACGAGCAGTACTTC. It translates to CASSDRQSYEQYF.

This clonotype came up many times. This rearrangement joins TRBV5-8 to TRBJ1-1, with D unclear. This CDR3 region has 13 residues. The V and J ends lost 4 bases and 0 bases respectively, with 7 bases between them. The germline V gene has CDR1 SGHTS and CDR2 YDEGEE. The CDR3 DNA sequence: TGTGCCAGCAGCGTGGATGTGAACACTGAAGCTTTCTTT. This translates into CASSVDVNTEAFF. Based on the CDR3 plus reference TRBV5-8 and TRBJ1-1, the full variable domain is EAGVTQSPTHLIKTRGQQATLRCSPISGHTSVYWYQQALGLGLQFLLWYDEGEERNRGNFPPRFSGRQFPNYSSELNVNALELEDSALYLCASSVDVNTEAFFGQGTRLTVV.

At least ten counts were recorded for this clonotype. The J gene is TRBJ1-1, the V gene TRBV7-8; D perhaps matches TRBD1 (5 bases). V gave up 1 base and J gave up 5 bases, with 14 bases separating them. CDR3 length: 15 residues. Germline V lookup: CDR1 SGHVS, CDR2 FQNEAQ. The CDR3 protein is CASSLGGQGRTEAFF. The DNA of the CDR3 is TGTGCCAGCAGCTTAGGAGGGCAGGGACGGACTGAAGCTTTCTTT.

A remark on this clonotype: The CDR3 does not end in the conserved phenylalanine or tryptophan, so this is likely a read error. It is unclear where the CDR3 begins or ends on the DNA, so no DNA is shown, and the CDR3 is as TCRdb lists it. V gene TRBV20-1 combines with J gene TRBJ2-7; the DNA was not compared with TRBD2, the D call given in the table. The CDR3 extends over 8 residues, inclusive of both ends. Germline-derived CDR1 and CDR2 are DFQATT and SNEGSKA (reference sequence). CDR3 sequence: CSASLLAG.

This chain uses TRBV5-1 with TRBJ2-7; 8 nucleotides match TRBD2. CDR1 is SGHRS, CDR2 YFSETQ, per germline. This CDR3 spans 14 amino acids. V shed 4 bases and J 2 bases; nucleotides not matched to a gene: 5. For the CDR3, the DNA is TGCGCCAGCAGCCCAGCGGGGGAGACCTACGAGCAGTACTTC. It translates to CASSPAGETYEQYF.

This clonotype was detected many times. This chain joins TRBV6-5 and TRBJ1-4; 7 positions agree with TRBD1. With V trimmed by 7 bases and J by 8 bases, 10 bases remained unmatched. CDR1 MNHEY and CDR2 SVGAGI come from the germline V gene. CDR3 length: 14 residues. This CDR3 is CASNPTGTMEKLFF. As DNA, the CDR3 is TGTGCCAGCAACCCGACAGGGACGATGGAAAAACTGTTTTTT.

The chain has TRBV13 and TRBJ1-1, with D possibly TRBD1 on 5 matching bases. CDR1 and CDR2 (germline): PRHDT, FYEKMQ (reference sequence). Trimming took 3 bases from V and 3 from J, leaving 11 bases between them. This CDR3 has 14 amino acids. The CDR3 sequence is CASSFRGVYTEAFF. CDR3 nucleotide sequence: TGTGCCAGCAGCTTCCGAGGGGTTTACACTGAAGCTTTCTTT.

Comments on this clonotype: This CDR3 is missing its conserved last phenylalanine or tryptophan, likely due to a read error. The J gene is TRBJ2-7, the V gene TRBV20-1; 9 bases map to TRBD1. The J segment lost 3 bases and the V segment lost 0 bases, leaving 6 bases of the junction unmatched. This CDR3 is 15 amino acids long. Germline loops: CDR1 DFQATT, CDR2 SNEGSKA (reference sequence). CDR3 DNA: TGCAGTGCTAGAGATAAGGGACAGGGATTCTACGAGCAGTACCTC. As protein: CSARDKGQGFYEQYL.

As regards this clonotype: This is likely a read error, given that the CDR3 carries no conserved phenylalanine or tryptophan at its end. The rearrangement links TRBV7-9 to TRBJ2-7; either TRBD1 or TRBD2 may supply D (5 bases each). The CDR3 covers 17 residues. Trimming pared 6 bases from V and 0 bases from J, leaving 21 bases between. The germline V gene has CDR1 SEHNR and CDR2 FQNEAQ (reference sequence). The CDR3 reads CASRNSAGTPGSYEQYC. Here the CDR3 DNA reads TGTGCCAGCAGAAATAGTGCCGGGACCCCGGGCTCCTACGAGCAGTACTGC.

The chain is built from TRBV9 and TRBJ2-7; no clear D gene. The V gene's germline CDR1 is SGDLS and CDR2 YYNGEE. The V gene lost 4 bases and the J gene lost 0 bases, with 26 bases spanning the gap. The CDR3 extends over 19 amino acids. CDR3 region: CASSRREANKPFDSYEQYF. The CDR3 DNA sequence: TGTGCCAGCAGCAGAAGAGAGGCGAACAAACCTTTCGACTCCTACGAGCAGTACTTC.

This clonotype was seen many times. V usage is TRBV11-2 and J usage is TRBJ1-1; D gene ambiguous. Germline CDR1 SGHAT, CDR2 FQNNGV. V was clipped by 0 bases and J by 6 bases, with 11 bases between them. The CDR3 spans 14 residues. CDR3 residues: CASSLDGYLAEAFF. In nucleotides, the CDR3 is TGTGCCAGCAGCTTAGATGGTTATCTCGCTGAAGCTTTCTTT.

This chain links TRBV29-1 with TRBJ1-2, with D hard to call. The germline CDR1 and CDR2 sequences are SQVTM and ANQGSEA. The CDR3 consists of 11 residues. V was shortened by 3 bases and J by 7 bases, with 9 bases between the two germline ends. The CDR3 region has the DNA TGCAGCGTTGAGGGGTCCGGTGGCTACACCTTC. Translating it yields CSVEGSGGYTF.

Concerning this clonotype: A read error may explain this, as a much larger clone is one base away. The CDR3, as DNA: TGTGCCATCAGAGAGTATCCCCCGGACGACTACGAGCAGTACTTC. Residues: CAIREYPPDDYEQYF. The gene calls are TRBV10-3 and TRBJ2-7, with D unclear. The CDR3 covers 15 residues. The germline CDR1 and CDR2 sequences are ENHRY and SYGVKD.

The chain recombines TRBV5-1 with TRBJ2-3; perhaps TRBD1 as D (5 bases). The V gene lost 4 bases and the J gene lost 3 bases, with 15 bases spanning the gap. The CDR3 is 15 residues long. Germline V CDR1 and CDR2: SGHRS, YFSETQ. CDR3 sequence reads: CASSPNQRQTDTQYF. The CDR3 coding sequence is TGCGCCAGCAGCCCGAATCAGAGACAGACAGATACGCAGTATTTT.

This sequence joins TRBV25-1 and TRBJ1-5, with a tentative D call TRBD1 (6 bases). CDR1 and CDR2 (germline): MGHDK, SYGVNS. The CDR3 is made up of 10 amino acids. CDR3 in amino acids: CDREDQPQHF. In DNA form, the CDR3 reads TGTGACAGGGAGGATCAGCCCCAGCATTTT.

This chain connects TRBV6-6 to TRBJ2-6; D is unclear. V dropped 8 bases and J dropped 4 bases, with 9 bases sitting between them. The germline V gene encodes CDR1 MNHNY and CDR2 SVGAGI (reference sequence). The CDR3 consists of 13 residues. CDR3 in amino acids: CASFARGANVLTF. The CDR3 DNA sequence: TGTGCCAGCTTCGCCCGAGGGGCCAACGTCCTGACTTTC.

Concerning this clonotype: This could be a read error, since a much larger clone is one nucleotide away. The CDR3 ends on some other residue instead of the conserved phenylalanine or tryptophan, so this is likely a read error. J is TRBJ1-1 and V is TRBV5-1; no clear D gene. CDR3 length equals 15 residues. Germline lookup yields CDR1 SGHRS and CDR2 YFSETQ. Trimming stripped 4 bases from V and 10 bases from J, with 23 bases between. The CDR3 spells CASSPQAEAPLGAFL. Here the CDR3 DNA reads TGCGCCAGCAGCCCCCAAGCGGAGGCCCCACTGGGAGCTTTCCTT.

This clonotype has ten or more counts. This chain links TRBV19 with TRBJ1-6, with TRBD1 as a possible D gene (6 bases). V lost 4 bases and J lost 9, with 10 bases in between. There are 13 residues in the CDR3. The germline gives CDR1 LNHDA, CDR2 SQIVND (reference sequence). The CDR3 nucleotides are TGTGCCAGTAGTACCTCAGGGGTTTCACCCCTCCACTTT. Translation gives CASSTSGVSPLHF.

This clonotype appeared many times. V gene TRBV9 combines with J gene TRBJ1-1, with 8 bases matching TRBD1. Germline CDR1 reads SGDLS; CDR2 reads YYNGEE. The trim removed 3 bases at V and 5 bases at J, leaving 9 bases unmatched. There are 15 residues in the CDR3. The DNA of the CDR3 is TGTGCCAGCAGCGAAAGAGGTCAGGGGGCAACTGAAGCTTTCTTT. Translated: CASSERGQGATEAFF.

There are many counts of this clonotype. The chain uses TRBV2 and TRBJ2-2; unclear D gene. Germline assignment: CDR1 SNHLY and CDR2 FYNNEI. The length of the CDR3 is 13 residues. The V end lost 3 bases, the J end lost 0 bases, and 2 bases lay between the germline ends. CDR3: CASSDANTGELFF. The CDR3 DNA follows: TGTGCCAGCAGTGATGCGAACACCGGGGAGCTGTTTTTT.